The present entry profiles one T cell receptor (beta chain) with its context. These data belong to a study of blood T cells in healthy people across ages. Per germline, CDR1 LGHDT and CDR2 YNNKEL (reference sequence). The CDR3 runs 14 residues. Between the trimmed V and J ends, which lost 1 base and 4 bases, there was a span of 10 bases. The authors ran a second PCR of about 6 to 11 cycles using a sample-barcoded 5' primer and a J-beta primer mix. TCRdb re-called the 5' RACE reads with MiXCR, one entry per CDR3 protein. The sample includes roughly 700,000 distinct CDR3 sequences, around 49% of them seen just once.

Sequenced sample: blood. This receptor was taken from a woman between 55 and 75 years old in good health. The J gene is TRBJ1-2, the V gene TRBV3-1; perhaps TRBD1 as D (6 bases). The CDR3 nucleotides read TGTGCCAGCAGCCAAGTGGGGGCTGGCTATGGCTACACCTTC. Translated, it gives CASSQVGAGYGYTF.